These T cell receptor beta chains were read from a single sample in a study of T cells in Graves' hyperthyroidism and ophthalmopathy. TCRdb itself ran the multiplex PCR reads through MiXCR, one entry per CDR3 protein. This table holds over 400,000 distinct CDR3 sequences, roughly 14% found once. Sequencing was carried out using blood. The receptors shown here come from a man aged 18 to 35 with Graves' ophthalmopathy. Each CDR3 is given with its conserved first and last residue. A D gene is named only where the DNA matches it firmly. Clone size is shown for a subset of rows, as once, few, many or a class of expanded clone.

V: TRBV6-1; J: TRBJ1-6; size: few; D: -; CDR3: CASNPGTLPSGSPLHF; DNA: TGTGCCAGCAACCCCGGGACGCTTCCGAGCGGTTCACCCCTCCACTTT
V: TRBV27; J: TRBJ2-1; size: -; D: TRBD2; CDR3: CASSLRYARFSGSENNEQFF; DNA: TGTGCCAGCAGTTTAAGGTACGCGCGATTTAGCGGGAGTGAAAACAATGAGCAGTTCTTC
V: TRBV12-3/TRBV12-4; J: TRBJ2-1; size: many; D: TRBD2; CDR3: CASSFVLAGDNEQFF; DNA: TGTGCCAGCAGTTTTGTGCTAGCGGGGGACAATGAGCAGTTCTTC
V: TRBV3-1; J: TRBJ2-1; size: many; D: TRBD2; CDR3: CASSQEGALAGINEQFF; DNA: TGTGCCAGCAGCCAAGAAGGCGCACTAGCGGGAATTAATGAGCAGTTCTTC
V: TRBV11-2; J: TRBJ2-2; size: many; D: TRBD1; CDR3: CASSSTTSGQGVYGELFF; DNA: TGTGCCAGCAGTTCCACCACTTCGGGACAGGGGGTTTACGGGGAGCTGTTTTTT
V: TRBV2; J: TRBJ2-3; size: many; D: TRBD2; CDR3: CASRAPGLLTDTQYF; DNA: TGTGCCAGCAGGGCACCGGGACTACTCACAGATACGCAGTATTTT
V: TRBV9; J: TRBJ2-7; size: few; D: -; CDR3: CASSPRLVTYEQYF; DNA: TGTGCCAGCAGCCCCAGACTAGTTACCTACGAGCAGTACTTC
V: TRBV2; J: TRBJ2-2; size: many; D: TRBD1; CDR3: CASMGTGGRTGELFF; DNA: TGTGCCAGCATGGGGACAGGGGGAAGGACCGGGGAGCTGTTTTTT
V: TRBV7-2; J: TRBJ1-3; size: few; D: -; CDR3: CASSFSPGRDSGNTIYF; DNA: TGTGCCAGCAGCTTCAGTCCCGGCCGGGATTCTGGAAACACCATATATTTT
V: TRBV10-3; J: TRBJ2-1; size: many; D: -; CDR3: CAIRDSSHSYNEQFF; DNA: TGTGCCATCAGAGACAGTTCTCACTCCTACAATGAGCAGTTCTTC
V: TRBV6-5; J: TRBJ2-1; size: few; D: TRBD2; CDR3: CASSYSGGRGRNEQFF; DNA: TGTGCCAGCAGTTACTCGGGCGGGAGGGGGCGCAATGAGCAGTTCTTC
V: TRBV7-2; J: TRBJ2-3; size: many; D: TRBD2; CDR3: CASSPGTSRTDTQYF; DNA: TGTGCCAGCAGCCCTGGGACTAGCCGAACAGATACGCAGTATTTT
V: TRBV9; J: TRBJ1-5; size: once; D: -; CDR3: CASSVGVGTLQPQHF; DNA: TGTGCCAGCAGCGTAGGTGTCGGGACTCTTCAGCCCCAGCATTTT
V: TRBV4-1; J: TRBJ1-4; size: few; D: -; CDR3: CASSQEYQGNEKLFF; DNA: TGCGCCAGCAGCCAAGAATACCAGGGAAATGAAAAACTGTTTTTT
V: TRBV5-6; J: TRBJ1-2; size: many; D: -; CDR3: CASSPDVGGYTF; DNA: TGTGCCAGCAGCCCGGACGTTGGTGGCTACACCTTC
V: TRBV9; J: TRBJ2-3; size: many; D: TRBD2; CDR3: CASSVEVSGSTDTQYF; DNA: TGTGCCAGCAGCGTAGAGGTTAGCGGGAGCACAGATACGCAGTATTTT